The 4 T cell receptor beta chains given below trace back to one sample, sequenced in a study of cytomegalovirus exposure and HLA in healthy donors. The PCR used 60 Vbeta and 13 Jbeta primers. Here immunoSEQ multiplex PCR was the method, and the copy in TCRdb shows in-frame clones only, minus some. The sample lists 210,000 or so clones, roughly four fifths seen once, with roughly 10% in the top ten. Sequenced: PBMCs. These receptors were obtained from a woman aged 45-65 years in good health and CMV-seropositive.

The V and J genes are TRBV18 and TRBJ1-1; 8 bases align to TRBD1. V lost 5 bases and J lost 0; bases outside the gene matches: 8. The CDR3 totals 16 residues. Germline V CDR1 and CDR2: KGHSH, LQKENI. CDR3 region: CASSGQGIQVNTEAFF. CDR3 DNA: TGTGCCAGCTCAGGACAGGGCATTCAGGTGAACACTGAAGCTTTCTTT.

In DNA form, the CDR3 reads TGTGCCAGCAGTCCAGGGCCCCCTAGCAATCAGCCCCAGCATTTT. Its protein is CASSPGPPSNQPQHF. V is TRBV9 and J is TRBJ1-5, with D possibly matching TRBD1 (5 bases). This CDR3 is built from 15 residues. Germline CDR1 and CDR2: SGDLS and YYNGEE. Between the trimmed V and J ends, which lost 5 bases and 0 bases, there was a span of 12 bases. Looking up the rest from reference TRBV9 and TRBJ1-5 gives the full variable domain: DSGVTQTPKHLITATGQRVTLRCSPRSGDLSVYWYQQSLDQGLQFLIQYYNGEERAKGNILERFSAQQFPDLHSELNLSSLELGDSALYFCASSPGPPSNQPQHFGDGTRLSIL.

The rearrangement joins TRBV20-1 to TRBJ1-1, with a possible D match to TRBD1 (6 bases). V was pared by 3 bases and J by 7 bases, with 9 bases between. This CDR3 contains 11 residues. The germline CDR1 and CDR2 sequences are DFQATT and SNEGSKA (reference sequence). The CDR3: CSASHRVEAFF. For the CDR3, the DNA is TGCAGTGCTAGCCACAGGGTTGAAGCTTTCTTT.

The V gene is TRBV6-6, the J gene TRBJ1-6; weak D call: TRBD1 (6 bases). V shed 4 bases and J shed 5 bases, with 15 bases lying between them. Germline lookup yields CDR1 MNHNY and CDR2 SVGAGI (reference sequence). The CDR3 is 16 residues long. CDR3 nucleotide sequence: TGTGCCAGCAGTTCTCCTTCGGGACAACATAATTCACCCCTCCACTTT. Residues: CASSSPSGQHNSPLHF.